Shown below are 14 T cell receptor beta chains from a single sample sequenced in a study of CD4+ T cells in melanoma (dated by TCRdb to 2022 to 2024). Library preparation employed the immunoSEQ multiplex PCR assay. TCRdb holds this immuneACCESS table with in-frame rearrangements only. Some clones are missing; in checked studies, unresolved V genes explain under half, and the rest has no known cause. For this sample there are thousands of clones; 45% to 60% appear just once. The ten largest clones add up to 15% to 20% of the sample. Sequenced material: cells from a culture (not recorded whether cultured in vitro). These receptors were obtained from a human donor with melanoma.

Written as DNA, the CDR3 is TGCGCCAGCAGCCAAGAGTCCCGCATCCATGGGTGGGAGCAGTACTTC. Amino acid sequence: CASSQESRIHGWEQYF. The gene calls are TRBV4-1 and TRBJ2-7; D gene uncertain. V was cut by 0 bases and J by 7 bases, with 19 bases left in between. The CDR3 runs 16 residues. Per the germline V gene, CDR1 is MGHRA and CDR2 is YSYEKL.

This clone has only a few counts. The rearrangement joins TRBV5-1 to TRBJ2-7, with D possibly TRBD1 on 6 matching bases. Looked up from germline, CDR1 is SGHRS and CDR2 is YFSETQ. V was trimmed by 3 bases and J by 2 bases, leaving 9 bases between them. The CDR3 is 13 residues long. Here the CDR3 reads CASSSTGTYEQYF. CDR3 bases: TGCGCCAGCAGCTCCACAGGGACCTACGAGCAGTACTTC. Full variable domain (rest looked up from reference TRBV5-1 and TRBJ2-7): KAGVTQTPRYLIKTRGQQVTLSCSPISGHRSVSWYQQTPGQGLQFLFEYFSETQRNKGNFPGRFSGRQFSNSRSEMNVSTLELGDSALYLCASSSTGTYEQYFGPGTRLTVT.

The V gene is TRBV27, the J gene TRBJ2-1; D possibly corresponds to TRBD2 (5 bases). Germline V gene lookup returns CDR1 MNHEY and CDR2 SMNVEV (reference sequence). Trimming stripped 6 bases from V and 5 bases from J, with 11 bases between. This CDR3 is built from 13 residues. The CDR3 protein is CASRPGLNNEQFF. Here the CDR3 DNA reads TGTGCCAGCAGACCCGGACTCAACAATGAGCAGTTCTTC.

The V and J genes are TRBV5-1 and TRBJ2-5, with D possibly matching TRBD2 (6 bases). Germline loops: CDR1 SGHRS, CDR2 YFSETQ. The CDR3 has 13 residues. The ends were cut back, 4 bases at V and 5 bases at J, with 12 bases in the middle. This CDR3 is CASSPQGLETQYF. The CDR3 DNA sequence: TGCGCCAGCAGCCCCCAGGGACTCGAGACCCAGTACTTC.

The chain combines TRBV7-2 with TRBJ2-7; 10 bases are shared with TRBD1. The CDR3 totals 14 residues. Germline values: CDR1 SGHTA, CDR2 FQGNSA. Trimming removed 5 bases from V and 6 bases from J; junction bases left unmatched: 7. CDR3 DNA sequence: TGTGCCAGCAGCAACCGGGACAGGGGACGCGAGCAGTACTTC. Residues: CASSNRDRGREQYF.

The V call is TRBV7-2, the J call TRBJ1-1; 8 bases map to TRBD1. The CDR3 loop spans 13 amino acids. Trimming took 4 bases from V and 5 from J; bases not matched to a gene: 3. The V gene's germline CDR1 is SGHTA and CDR2 FQGNSA. The CDR3 loop is CASSSDRVTEAFF. The CDR3 region has the DNA TGTGCCAGCAGCTCGGACAGGGTAACTGAAGCTTTCTTT.

J is TRBJ1-3 and V is TRBV5-4; D perhaps matches TRBD1 (6 bases). The germline V gene has CDR1 SGHNT and CDR2 YYREEE (reference sequence). Trimming removed 4 bases at V and 0 bases at J, with 14 bases between. The CDR3 totals 16 residues. The CDR3 DNA reads as TGTGCCAGCAGCAGCAGGACAGAAAGCTCTGGAAACACCATATATTTT. It codes for CASSSRTESSGNTIYF. Full variable domain (outside the CDR3, taken from reference TRBV5-4 and TRBJ1-3): ETGVTQSPTHLIKTRGQQVTLRCSSQSGHNTVSWYQQALGQGPQFIFQYYREEENGRGNFPPRFSGLQFPNYSSELNVNALELDDSALYLCASSSRTESSGNTIYFGEGSWLTVV.

The genes are TRBV18 and TRBJ1-5; D is undetermined. With 2 bases removed from V and 3 bases from J, the gap between germline ends came to 11 bases. CDR1 is KGHSH, CDR2 LQKENI, per germline. The CDR3 length is 15 residues. CDR3 in DNA: TGTGCCAGCTCACCAAGTGGAGGGTTCAATCAGCCCCAGCATTTT. Translated: CASSPSGGFNQPQHF.

This clone was seen only a few times. The rearrangement joins TRBV6-1 to TRBJ1-2; possible D gene TRBD1, 5 bases. CDR1 is MNHNS, CDR2 SASEGT, per germline. The CDR3 sequence is 13 residues long. Trimming removed 6 bases at V and 8 bases at J, with 16 bases between. Here the CDR3 reads CASRGGWQAGYTF. CDR3 DNA: TGTGCCAGCAGGGGGGGGTGGCAAGCGGGCTACACCTTC.

The chain has TRBV5-4 and TRBJ2-7; no reliable D call. Germline V gene sequence: CDR1 SGHNT, CDR2 YYREEE (reference sequence). V was cut by 0 bases and J by 0 bases, with 13 bases left in between. The CDR3 covers 16 residues. In DNA form, the CDR3 reads TGTGCCAGCAGCTTGGATTCCCGGGCGAGCTCCTACGAGCAGTACTTC. It yields the protein CASSLDSRASSYEQYF.

This clone was seen a few times. The J gene is TRBJ1-2, the V gene TRBV5-4; D is possibly TRBD1 (6 bases). Trimming took 3 bases from V and 8 from J, leaving 20 bases between them. This CDR3 region has 15 residues. Germline V gene sequence: CDR1 SGHNT, CDR2 YYREEE (reference sequence). This CDR3 is CASSSDDRSLSGYTF. CDR3 nucleotides: TGTGCCAGCAGCTCAGATGACAGGTCCTTGTCGGGCTACACCTTC.

This clone was observed a few times. The chain combines TRBV11-2 with TRBJ1-3; D gene ambiguous. With 3 bases removed from V and 0 bases from J, the gap between germline ends came to 6 bases. The CDR3 has 14 residues. The germline gives CDR1 SGHAT, CDR2 FQNNGV. CDR3 amino acids: CASSFPGSGNTIYF. CDR3 DNA: TGTGCCAGCAGCTTCCCGGGCTCTGGAAACACCATATATTTT.

The chain is built from TRBV4-1 and TRBJ2-7; 7 nucleotides agree with TRBD1. Germline CDR1 MGHRA, CDR2 YSYEKL. The CDR3 has 15 amino acids. The ends lost 1 base at V and 2 bases at J; junction bases unmatched: 5. CDR3 sequence reads: CASSQGQGITYEQYF. The CDR3 DNA reads TGCGCCAGCAGCCAAGGACAGGGAATAACCTACGAGCAGTACTTC.

The chain couples TRBV7-9 to TRBJ1-6; possibly TRBD1 for D (6 bases). The CDR3 covers 14 residues. In germline, CDR1 is SEHNR, CDR2 FQNEAQ (reference sequence). V was cut by 5 bases and J by 9 bases, with 14 bases left in between. The CDR3 loop reads CASSRGGVGSPLHF. The CDR3 bases are TGTGCCAGCAGCCGAGGGGGGGTGGGTTCACCCCTCCACTTT.